The 23 T cell receptor beta chains given below trace back to one sample, sequenced in a study of T cell changes during pregnancy in multiple sclerosis. TCRdb's copy holds only in-frame clones and misses some; the assay was immunoSEQ multiplex PCR. The sample includes tens of thousands of clones, roughly nine tenths seen only once; the top ten take 1.4% to 1.5%. The starting material was peripheral blood, obtained after pregnancy. These receptors originate from a female donor with multiple sclerosis, enrolled in a pregnancy study.

This chain links TRBV7-9 with TRBJ1-2, with D unresolved. This CDR3 has 13 residues. Germline-derived CDR1 and CDR2 are SEHNR and FQNEAQ (reference sequence). V shed 0 bases and J shed 6 bases, with 8 bases lying between them. This chain's CDR3 is CASSLAHLDGYTF. CDR3 in DNA: TGTGCCAGCAGCTTAGCTCATCTAGATGGCTACACCTTC.

This sequence joins TRBV27 and TRBJ1-4, with 8 bases that match TRBD1. The CDR3 covers 14 residues. The J segment lost 8 bases and the V segment lost 6 bases, leaving 8 bases of the junction unmatched. CDR1 and CDR2 from the germline V gene are MNHEY and SMNVEV (reference sequence). The CDR3 coding sequence is TGTGCCAGCAGCCGCCAGGGGGCTGGAGAAAAACTGTTTTTT. Amino acid sequence: CASSRQGAGEKLFF.

The chain's CDR3 is CASRTTGNGYTF. The CDR3 coding sequence is TGTGCCAGCAGGACGACAGGGAATGGCTACACCTTC. V usage is TRBV6-5 and J usage is TRBJ1-2; TRBD1 matches 7 bases. Per the germline V gene, CDR1 is MNHEY and CDR2 is SVGAGI. Trimming at V came to 6 bases and at J to 6 bases, leaving 4 bases not matched to a gene. The CDR3 is 12 residues long.

This chain joins TRBV28 and TRBJ1-5; D perhaps matches TRBD1 (5 bases). CDR1 is MDHEN, CDR2 SYDVKM, per germline. V dropped 6 bases and J dropped 0 bases, with 15 bases sitting between them. The CDR3 is 16 residues long. The CDR3 DNA reads as TGTGCCAGCAGCCTTGGGGCGACGGATAGCAATCAGCCCCAGCATTTT. It is translated as CASSLGATDSNQPQHF.

The CDR3 coding sequence is TGTGCCAGCAGCCAAGAAATAACAGGGGGCCACTCCTACGAGCAGTACTTC. It yields the protein CASSQEITGGHSYEQYF. This chain uses TRBV4-2 with TRBJ2-7; TRBD1 matches at 9 bases. The CDR3 runs 17 residues. CDR1 and CDR2 (germline): LGHNA, YNFKEQ. V trimming: 0 bases; J trimming: 0 bases; junction bases outside the gene matches: 6.

The chain joins TRBV27 to TRBJ2-2; 12 bases line up with TRBD1. CDR1 and CDR2 (germline): MNHEY, SMNVEV (reference sequence). The ends lost 5 bases at V and 4 bases at J; junction bases unmatched: 11. The CDR3 is made up of 18 amino acids. The CDR3 bases are TGTGCCAGCAGTGCACGGGACAGGGGGCAGGTGGGCACCGGGGAGCTGTTTTTT. Encoded protein: CASSARDRGQVGTGELFF.

The chain joins TRBV13 to TRBJ2-1; a possible D gene is TRBD2 (6 bases). Trimming cost V 5 bases and J 4 bases, with 18 bases left between them. Germline CDR1 reads PRHDT; CDR2 reads FYEKMQ (reference sequence). The CDR3 has 16 residues. The CDR3 coding sequence is TGTGCCAGCAGCACGGATGAGCTAGCGCCTTACAATGAGCAGTTCTTC. Translating gives CASSTDELAPYNEQFF.

The CDR3: CASSLQALAGGVHEQFF. CDR3 sequence (DNA): TGTGCCAGCAGTTTACAAGCCCTAGCGGGAGGGGTTCATGAGCAGTTCTTC. The V gene is TRBV28, the J gene TRBJ2-1, with 12 bases fitting TRBD2. This CDR3 is built from 17 residues. The germline CDR1 and CDR2 sequences are MDHEN and SYDVKM. Trimming took 2 bases from V and 8 from J; bases not matched to a gene: 10.

CDR3 protein: CAWRRLTGWGEQYF. The CDR3 DNA follows: TGTGCCTGGAGGAGGTTGACAGGCTGGGGCGAGCAGTACTTC. V and J are TRBV30 and TRBJ2-7, with D possibly being TRBD1 (6 bases). Germline V gives CDR1 GTSNPN, CDR2 SVGIG (reference sequence). The V gene lost 3 bases and the J gene lost 6 bases, with 18 bases spanning the gap. There are 14 residues in the CDR3.

The rearrangement joins TRBV5-1 to TRBJ2-5; D perhaps matches TRBD2 (6 bases). The CDR3 is 15 amino acids. Per the germline V gene, CDR1 is SGHRS and CDR2 is YFSETQ. Deletions cut 4 bases from V and 5 bases from J, with 18 bases between. CDR3 protein: CASSSGSLGGETQYF. DNA for the CDR3: TGCGCCAGCAGCAGCGGGTCTCTAGGCGGGGAGACCCAGTACTTC. Drawing the rest from reference TRBV5-1 and TRBJ2-5, the complete variable domain is KAGVTQTPRYLIKTRGQQVTLSCSPISGHRSVSWYQQTPGQGLQFLFEYFSETQRNKGNFPGRFSGRQFSNSRSEMNVSTLELGDSALYLCASSSGSLGGETQYFGPGTRLLVL.

V is TRBV10-1 and J is TRBJ2-3, with D possibly TRBD2 on 6 matching bases. Germline CDR1 reads WNHNN; CDR2 reads SYGVQD (reference sequence). Trimming cost V 8 bases and J 1 base, with 13 bases left between them. CDR3 size: 14 residues. CDR3 in amino acids: CASVGSGGTDTQYF. The CDR3 DNA reads as TGCGCCAGCGTGGGTAGCGGAGGCACAGATACGCAGTATTTT.

The V and J genes are TRBV5-4 and TRBJ2-1, with TRBD2 matching over 10 bases. Germline CDR1 is SGHNT and CDR2 is YYREEE (reference sequence). This CDR3 spans 19 amino acids. V lost 4 bases and J lost 0; bases outside the gene matches: 13. The CDR3 DNA follows: TGTGCCAGCAGCCAGTATAGCTTCGTAGCGGGAGGCTCCTACAATGAGCAGTTCTTC. Protein sequence: CASSQYSFVAGGSYNEQFF.

The chain employs TRBV29-1 and TRBJ2-7; the D gene is possibly TRBD1 (5 bases). V was cut by 6 bases and J by 3 bases, with 12 bases left in between. Looked up from germline, CDR1 is SQVTM and CDR2 is ANQGSEA. This CDR3 contains 12 residues. CDR3 sequence: CSVSRQSYEQYF. The CDR3 bases are TGCAGCGTGTCGAGACAGAGCTACGAGCAGTACTTC.

The chain combines TRBV7-6 with TRBJ1-1, with TRBD1 matching over 7 bases. This CDR3 is built from 17 residues. Germline loops: CDR1 SGHVS, CDR2 FNYEAQ. J lost 0 bases, V lost 1 base, and 8 bases had no gene match. The CDR3, as DNA: TGTGCCAGCAGCTTAGTGGCAGGGGGACCTATGAACACTGAAGCTTTCTTT. Encoded protein: CASSLVAGGPMNTEAFF.

The chain is built from TRBV5-5 and TRBJ1-2; 8 bases match TRBD1. The CDR3 extends over 14 amino acids. Trimming removed 2 bases from V and 8 bases from J; junction bases left unmatched: 8. CDR1 SGHKS and CDR2 YYEKEE come from the germline V gene (reference sequence). DNA for the CDR3: TGTGCCAGCAGCTTCGACAGGGGAGTACAAGGCTACACCTTC. Its translation: CASSFDRGVQGYTF.

The CDR3, as DNA: TGTGCCTGGAGTGTATTAGGCAACGGGAGGAATCAGCCCCAGCATTTT. It specifies CAWSVLGNGRNQPQHF. The chain links TRBV30 to TRBJ1-5; D not certain. The CDR3 has 16 residues. Germline-derived CDR1 and CDR2 are GTSNPN and SVGIG (reference sequence). Trimming left V 0 bases short and J 4 bases short, with 16 bases between.

The rearrangement links TRBV21-1 to TRBJ1-1; the table's D gene call, TRBD1, was not cross checked with the DNA. TRBV21-1 is tagged as a pseudogene. The CDR3 is made up of 15 amino acids. CDR3 DNA sequence: TGTGCCAGCAGCTCTCGACAGGGAAGCGGCACTGAAGCTTTCTTT. Translating gives CASSSRQGSGTEAFF.

The V gene is TRBV19, the J gene TRBJ2-1; 8 bases map to TRBD2. In germline, CDR1 is LNHDA, CDR2 SQIVND (reference sequence). The CDR3 is 13 residues long. V shed 7 bases and J 7 bases; nucleotides not matched to a gene: 6. The CDR3: CASKGGTSNEQFF. The DNA for the CDR3 is TGTGCCAGTAAGGGCGGGACTAGTAATGAGCAGTTCTTC.

The rearrangement links TRBV5-1 to TRBJ2-7, with D possibly being TRBD1 (6 bases). Trimming took off 4 bases at V and 2 bases at J, with 16 bases between the two ends. The CDR3 has 15 residues. CDR1 SGHRS and CDR2 YFSETQ come from the germline V gene. The DNA of the CDR3 is TGCGCCAGCAGCGACGACAGGTTTGCCACCTACGAGCAGTACTTC. Protein sequence: CASSDDRFATYEQYF.

The chain combines TRBV28 with TRBJ2-2; TRBD2 matches 7 bases. CDR1 is MDHEN, CDR2 SYDVKM, per germline. This CDR3 has 14 amino acids. Trimming at V came to 6 bases and at J to 2 bases, leaving 3 bases not matched to a gene. The CDR3 region is CASSSGANTGELFF. The DNA of the CDR3 is TGTGCCAGCAGCAGCGGGGCAAACACCGGGGAGCTGTTTTTT.

The rearrangement uses TRBV2 and TRBJ1-4, with TRBD1 identical over 8 bases. Germline trimming cut 7 bases from V and 6 bases from J; bases unmatched to any gene: 7. CDR1 is SNHLY and CDR2 is FYNNEI in the germline V gene. The CDR3 consists of 14 residues. The CDR3 DNA reads as TGTGCCAGCATGTTTGGGGGACAGGATGAAAAACTGTTTTTT. It translates to CASMFGGQDEKLFF.

The chain is built from TRBV5-1 and TRBJ1-3, with D uncertain. Trimming took 1 base from V and 0 from J, leaving 11 bases between them. Germline CDR1 SGHRS, CDR2 YFSETQ. This CDR3 region has 16 residues. The CDR3 reads CASSLSGSFSGNTIYF. CDR3 DNA: TGCGCCAGCAGCTTGAGCGGGAGTTTCTCTGGAAACACCATATATTTT.

In DNA, the CDR3 is TGTGCCAGCAGCTCCCGGGACAGGGGTTCCACAGATACGCAGTATTTT. Translating it yields CASSSRDRGSTDTQYF. The gene calls are TRBV5-4 and TRBJ2-3, with 10 bases lining up with TRBD1. The CDR3 has 16 amino acids. Germline lookup yields CDR1 SGHNT and CDR2 YYREEE (reference sequence). Germline trimming cut 3 bases from V and 2 bases from J; bases unmatched to any gene: 6.